This passage covers 17 T cell receptor beta chains from one sample sequenced in a study of blood T cell repertoires in COVID-19. Measured with immunoSEQ multiplex PCR; TCRdb has only the in-frame clones, and not every one. The table has roughly 150,000 clones, more than 65% seen once. Input material: PBMCs or T cells enriched from blood (not recorded which). Every receptor here comes from a woman in her thirties or forties with acute COVID-19.

Comment on this clone: The junction differs from germline at one of its ends, possibly a read error. V is TRBV5-1 and J is TRBJ1-4; TRBD1 agrees at 8 bases. From germline, CDR1 is SGHRS and CDR2 YFSETQ. This CDR3 region has 14 residues. The CDR3: CASRLDRVEEKLFF. The CDR3 region has the DNA TGCGCCAGCAGGTTGGACAGGGTCGAAGAAAAACTGTTTTTT.

The chain joins TRBV10-1 to TRBJ1-1; the D gene is possibly TRBD1 (6 bases). Trimming cost V 0 bases and J 7 bases, with 6 bases left between them. The CDR3 spans 12 residues. The germline V gene has CDR1 WNHNN and CDR2 SYGVQD (reference sequence). For the CDR3, the DNA is TGCGCCAGCAGTGAGTCACAGGGTGAAGCTTTCTTT. Protein product: CASSESQGEAFF.

The chain combines TRBV6-6 with TRBJ2-1, with D possibly TRBD2 on 5 matching bases. V lost 8 bases to trimming and J lost 6 bases, with 11 bases between them. This CDR3 has 12 amino acids. The V gene's germline CDR1 is MNHNY and CDR2 SVGAGI (reference sequence). The CDR3 is CASEGVSNEQFF. As DNA, the CDR3 is TGTGCCAGCGAGGGTGTTTCCAATGAGCAGTTCTTC.

The chain carries TRBV11-2 and TRBJ2-1, with a possible D match to TRBD2 (5 bases). Germline V gene data show CDR1 as SGHAT and CDR2 as FQNNGV. Trimming cost V 0 bases and J 1 base, with 19 bases left between them. The CDR3 consists of 19 residues. The CDR3 reads CASSLDVHQAGHSYNEQFF. The CDR3 coding sequence is TGTGCCAGCAGCTTAGATGTTCACCAGGCGGGTCATTCCTACAATGAGCAGTTCTTC.

The V gene is TRBV3-1 (or the pseudogene TRBV3-2), the J gene TRBJ1-1, with TRBD1 as a possible D gene (5 bases). Germline CDR1 reads LGHDT; CDR2 reads YNNKEL (reference sequence). This CDR3 spans 14 amino acids. V was cut by 3 bases and J by 0 bases, with 8 bases left in between. The CDR3 here is CASSQAGMNTEAFF. DNA for the CDR3: TGTGCCAGCAGCCAGGCAGGGATGAACACTGAAGCTTTCTTT.

This clone was observed a handful of times. The chain couples TRBV27 to TRBJ2-7, with 9 bases aligning to TRBD1. With 7 bases clipped from V and 5 bases from J, the junction kept 9 bases outside the gene matches. Germline V lookup: CDR1 MNHEY, CDR2 SMNVEV (reference sequence). The CDR3 consists of 14 residues. The chain's CDR3 is CASTPRTGVNEQYF. As DNA, the CDR3 is TGTGCCAGCACCCCCCGGACAGGGGTTAACGAGCAGTACTTC.

The gene calls are TRBV29-1 and TRBJ2-2; D is possibly TRBD2 (6 bases). The germline V gene encodes CDR1 SQVTM and CDR2 ANQGSEA. This CDR3 comprises 13 residues. Trimming shortened V by 7 bases and J by 2 bases, and 11 bases separated the two germline ends. CDR3 loop: CSAGTHNTGELFF. CDR3 nucleotide sequence: TGCAGCGCCGGGACTCATAACACCGGGGAGCTGTTTTTT.

The chain is built from TRBV7-2 and TRBJ1-1; D uncertain. Germline V gene sequence: CDR1 SGHTA, CDR2 FQGNSA. V was shortened by 1 base and J by 4 bases, with 13 bases between the two germline ends. This CDR3 spans 15 amino acids. The CDR3 loop reads CASSLGGSGRTEAFF. CDR3 nucleotides: TGTGCCAGCAGCTTAGGTGGCAGCGGGCGCACTGAAGCTTTCTTT.

This chain connects TRBV19 to TRBJ2-1; 12 nucleotides line up with TRBD2. CDR3 size: 15 residues. J lost 8 bases, V lost 6 bases, and 8 bases had no gene match. Germline V CDR1 and CDR2: LNHDA, SQIVND (reference sequence). CDR3 in DNA: TGTGCCAGTAGCCCACTAGCGGGAGGTTCCGATGAGCAGTTCTTC. Translating gives CASSPLAGGSDEQFF.

This chain joins TRBV19 and TRBJ1-1; 12 bases agree with TRBD1. This CDR3 comprises 15 residues. Losses at the gene ends were 6 bases for V and 2 bases for J; bases not matched to a gene: 4. Per the germline V gene, CDR1 is LNHDA and CDR2 is SQIVND (reference sequence). The chain's CDR3 is CASRIGTGGNTEAFF. CDR3 nucleotides: TGTGCCAGTAGGATCGGGACAGGGGGCAACACTGAAGCTTTCTTT.

This clone was found many times. The chain uses TRBV6-2 or TRBV6-3 and TRBJ2-7; no definite D call. Per germline, CDR1 MNHEY and CDR2 SVGEGT. V lost 4 bases to trimming and J lost 1 base, with 11 bases between them. The CDR3 runs 14 residues. Here the CDR3 DNA reads TGTGCCAGCAGTTCCCCCTCAGTTTCCTACGAGCAGTACGTC. Its translation is CASSSPSVSYEQYV.

V is TRBV11-2 and J is TRBJ1-1; TRBD1 is a possible D gene (5 bases). The CDR3 has 15 residues. Trimming took 5 bases from V and 1 from J, leaving 14 bases between them. Germline V gene lookup returns CDR1 SGHAT and CDR2 FQNNGV. CDR3 region: CASSLQGARNTEAFF. CDR3 in DNA: TGTGCCAGCAGCCTGCAAGGGGCGAGGAACACTGAAGCTTTCTTT.

The rearrangement uses TRBV15 and TRBJ2-3; 11 bases agree with TRBD1. CDR1 and CDR2 (germline): LNHNV, YYDKDF (reference sequence). The CDR3 is 15 residues long. V trimming: 8 bases; J trimming: 2 bases; junction bases outside the gene matches: 6. The CDR3 nucleotides read TGTGCCACCTGGGGACAGGGGGAAAACACAGATACGCAGTATTTT. It translates to CATWGQGENTDTQYF.

This chain links TRBV12-3 or TRBV12-4 with TRBJ1-1, with D hard to call. V lost 7 bases and J 7 bases, leaving 10 bases between the germline ends. The CDR3 spans 11 residues. The CDR3 nucleotides read TGTGCCAGCACCCGCCGAGGTGAAGCTTTCTTT. Its translation: CASTRRGEAFF.

The rearrangement joins TRBV7-6 to TRBJ1-1, with 7 bases matching TRBD1. CDR3 length: 15 amino acids. Trimming removed 4 bases from V and 4 bases from J; junction bases left unmatched: 9. Germline-derived CDR1 and CDR2 are SGHVS and FNYEAQ. CDR3 DNA: TGTGCCAGCAGCTACGAGACAGGGACCGGCACTGAAGCTTTCTTT. The encoded protein is CASSYETGTGTEAFF.

CDR3 bases: TGTGCTAGTGGTTCTGGGGCCGGGGGGAACACTGAAGCTTTCTTT. Amino acid sequence: CASGSGAGGNTEAFF. The J gene is TRBJ1-1, the V gene TRBV12-5; weak D call: TRBD1 (5 bases). Trimming took off 4 bases at V and 1 base at J, with 13 bases between the two ends. CDR3 length equals 15 residues. In germline, CDR1 is LGHNT, CDR2 FRNRAP.

The gene calls are TRBV2 and TRBJ2-4; maybe TRBD1 (6 bases). V was shortened by 8 bases and J by 2 bases, with 16 bases between the two germline ends. Germline CDR1 is SNHLY and CDR2 is FYNNEI. The CDR3 loop spans 15 amino acids. The CDR3 sequence: CASRYSRGPKNIQYF. In DNA form, the CDR3 reads TGTGCCAGCCGGTACTCCAGGGGTCCCAAAAACATTCAGTACTTC.